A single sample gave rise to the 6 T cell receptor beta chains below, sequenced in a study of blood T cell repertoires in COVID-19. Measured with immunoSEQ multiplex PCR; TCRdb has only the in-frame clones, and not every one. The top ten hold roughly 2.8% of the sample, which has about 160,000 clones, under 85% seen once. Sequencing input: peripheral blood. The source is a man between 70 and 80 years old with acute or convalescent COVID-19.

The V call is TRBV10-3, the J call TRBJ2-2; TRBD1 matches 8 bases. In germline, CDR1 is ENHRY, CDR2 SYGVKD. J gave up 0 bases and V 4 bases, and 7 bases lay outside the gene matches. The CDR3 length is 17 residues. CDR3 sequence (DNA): TGTGCCATCAGTGGGCAGGGGGCAGGTCCGAACACCGGGGAGCTGTTTTTT. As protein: CAISGQGAGPNTGELFF.

The CDR3 nucleotides are TGTGCCAGCAGTGCCACAACGACGGGGAACACTGAAGCTTTCTTT. Protein product: CASSATTTGNTEAFF. The genes are TRBV27 and TRBJ1-1; no firm D call. The length of the CDR3 is 15 residues. V was clipped by 5 bases and J by 1 base, with 14 bases between them. Germline V lookup: CDR1 MNHEY, CDR2 SMNVEV (reference sequence).

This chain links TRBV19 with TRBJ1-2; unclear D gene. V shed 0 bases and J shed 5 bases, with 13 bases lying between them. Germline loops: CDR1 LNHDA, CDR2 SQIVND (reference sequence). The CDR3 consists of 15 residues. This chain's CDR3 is CASSIELWRSYGYTF. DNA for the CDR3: TGTGCCAGTAGTATAGAGTTATGGCGGTCATATGGCTACACCTTC.

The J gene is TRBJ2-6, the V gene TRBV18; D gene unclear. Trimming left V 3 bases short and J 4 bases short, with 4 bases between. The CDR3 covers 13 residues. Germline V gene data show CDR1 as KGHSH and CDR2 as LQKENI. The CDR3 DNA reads TGTGCCAGCTCACCCAGAGGGGCCAACGTCCTGACTTTC. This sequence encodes CASSPRGANVLTF.

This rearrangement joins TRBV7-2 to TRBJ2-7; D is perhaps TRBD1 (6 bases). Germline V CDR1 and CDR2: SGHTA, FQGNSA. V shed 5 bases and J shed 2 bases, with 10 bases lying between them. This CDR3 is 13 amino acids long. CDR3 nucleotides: TGTGCCAGCAGCAACCGGGACACCTACGAGCAGTACTTC. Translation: CASSNRDTYEQYF. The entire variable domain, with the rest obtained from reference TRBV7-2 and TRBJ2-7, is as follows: GAGVSQSPSNKVTEKGKDVELRCDPISGHTALYWYRQSLGQGLEFLIYFQGNSAPDKSGLPSDRFSAERTGGSVSTLTIQRTQQEDSAVYLCASSNRDTYEQYFGPGTRLTVT.

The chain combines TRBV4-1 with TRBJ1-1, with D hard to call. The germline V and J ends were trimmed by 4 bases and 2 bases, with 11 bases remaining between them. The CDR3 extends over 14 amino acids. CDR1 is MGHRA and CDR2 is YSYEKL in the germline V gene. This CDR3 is CASSPWTGNTEAFF. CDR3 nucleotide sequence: TGCGCCAGCAGCCCATGGACGGGAAACACTGAAGCTTTCTTT.